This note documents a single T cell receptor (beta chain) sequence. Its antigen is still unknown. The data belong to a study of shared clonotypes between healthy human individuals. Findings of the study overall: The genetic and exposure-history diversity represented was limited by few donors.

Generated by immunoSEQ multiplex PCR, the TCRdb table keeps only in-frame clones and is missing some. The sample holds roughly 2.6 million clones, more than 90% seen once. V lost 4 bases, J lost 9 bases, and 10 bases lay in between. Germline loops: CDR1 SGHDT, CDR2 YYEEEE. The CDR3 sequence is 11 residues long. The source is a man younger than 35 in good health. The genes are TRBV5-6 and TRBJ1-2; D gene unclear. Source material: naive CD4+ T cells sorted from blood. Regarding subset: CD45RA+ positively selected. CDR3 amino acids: CASSRQDRYTF. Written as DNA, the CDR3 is TGTGCCAGCAGCCGGCAAGATCGCTACACCTTC. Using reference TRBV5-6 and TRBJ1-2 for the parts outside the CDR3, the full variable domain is DAGVTQSPTHLIKTRGQQVTLRCSPKSGHDTVSWYQQALGQGPQFIFQYYEEEERQRGNFPDRFSGHQFPNYSSELNVNALLLGDSALYLCASSRQDRYTFGSGTRLTVV.